A single sample gave rise to the 30 T cell receptor beta chains below, sequenced in a study of blood T cell repertoires in COVID-19. Method: immunoSEQ multiplex PCR; TCRdb's copy keeps in-frame clones and lacks some. Here the sample spans some 200,000 clones, around four fifths being singletons. The specimen was PBMCs or T cells enriched from blood (not recorded which). The receptors were sampled from a woman in her 50s who had recovered from COVID-19.

This clone was found a few times. The chain recombines TRBV11-3 with TRBJ2-7, with 13 bases aligning to TRBD2. V gave up 4 bases and J gave up 3 bases; unmatched junction bases: 18. Germline CDR1 is SGHNT and CDR2 is YENEEA. CDR3 length: 20 amino acids. Here the CDR3 DNA reads TGTGCCAGCAGCTCCGAAACAGTGATATTGGGGACTAGCGGGATCTACGAGCAGTACTTC. It yields the protein CASSSETVILGTSGIYEQYF.

The chain carries TRBV5-1 and TRBJ2-3; 10 nucleotides line up with TRBD2. The V gene end was trimmed by 4 bases and the J gene end by 0 bases; junction bases not matched to a gene: 8. The CDR3 has 17 amino acids. CDR1 is SGHRS and CDR2 is YFSETQ in the germline V gene. This chain's CDR3 is CASSPSRTSGSTDTQYF. DNA for the CDR3: TGCGCCAGCAGCCCAAGTCGGACTAGCGGTAGCACAGATACGCAGTATTTT.

The V call is TRBV11-3, the J call TRBJ2-1, with TRBD2 matching 10 bases. The V gene's germline CDR1 is SGHNT and CDR2 YENEEA. V lost 2 bases, J lost 8 bases, and 6 bases stayed unmatched. The CDR3 consists of 15 residues. Written as DNA, the CDR3 is TGTGCCAGCAGCTTAACTAGCGGGATAGGGGATGAGCAGTTCTTC. Its translation: CASSLTSGIGDEQFF.

This chain uses TRBV3-1 (or the pseudogene TRBV3-2) with TRBJ2-3, with TRBD2 matching over 8 bases. CDR3 length: 19 residues. The V and J ends lost 1 base and 6 bases, in that order; junction bases with no gene match: 18. Germline V gives CDR1 LGHDT, CDR2 YNNKEL (reference sequence). CDR3 in amino acids: CASSQGGHFSGATADTQYF. The CDR3 nucleotides read TGTGCCAGCAGCCAAGGAGGCCACTTTAGCGGGGCGACGGCGGATACGCAGTATTTT.

The chain is built from TRBV28 and TRBJ2-7; weak D call: TRBD1 (5 bases). Germline CDR1 reads MDHEN; CDR2 reads SYDVKM. Trimming pared 4 bases from V and 6 bases from J, leaving 19 bases between. This CDR3 has 15 residues. The CDR3 protein is CASSSPTAYTFEQYF. The CDR3, as DNA: TGTGCCAGCAGTTCGCCGACAGCCTACACCTTCGAGCAGTACTTC.

This clone was recorded a few times. The chain's CDR3 is CASSRVQGSSYNEQFF. The CDR3 DNA is TGTGCCAGCAGCCGGGTACAGGGGTCCTCCTACAATGAGCAGTTCTTC. The V and J genes are TRBV3-1 (or the pseudogene TRBV3-2) and TRBJ2-1; 7 positions agree with TRBD1. Trimming cost V 4 bases and J 0 bases; bases outside gene matches: 6. This CDR3 contains 16 residues. Germline-derived CDR1 and CDR2 are LGHDT and YNNKEL (reference sequence).

V usage is TRBV11-3 and J usage is TRBJ1-1, with TRBD1 matching 7 bases. Unmatched junction bases numbered 5, after V lost 3 bases and J lost 4 bases. The CDR3 runs to 14 residues. The germline V gene encodes CDR1 SGHNT and CDR2 YENEEA. The CDR3 reads CASSLTGLGTEAFF. DNA for the CDR3: TGTGCCAGCAGCTTGACAGGGCTTGGCACTGAAGCTTTCTTT.

The rearrangement joins TRBV19 to TRBJ2-6; 14 bases line up with TRBD2. The CDR3 spans 18 residues. CDR1 LNHDA and CDR2 SQIVND come from the germline V gene (reference sequence). Unmatched junction bases numbered 5, after V lost 5 bases and J lost 2 bases. The CDR3 sequence is CASSSPGLAGAGANVLTF. CDR3 DNA sequence: TGTGCCAGTAGTTCCCCGGGACTAGCGGGAGCTGGGGCCAACGTCCTGACTTTC.

This clone turned up a few times. This chain links TRBV9 with TRBJ2-7, with TRBD2 matching 12 bases. The CDR3 length is 16 residues. V gave up 0 bases and J gave up 3 bases; unmatched junction bases: 4. Germline CDR1 SGDLS, CDR2 YYNGEE. The CDR3 reads CASSVGLAGAGYEQYF. The DNA of the CDR3 is TGTGCCAGCAGCGTAGGACTAGCGGGGGCCGGCTACGAGCAGTACTTC.

This clone was seen a few times. The rearrangement joins TRBV27 to TRBJ1-5; TRBD1 aligns across 9 bases. J gave up 4 bases and V 6 bases, and 7 bases lay outside the gene matches. The CDR3 contains 15 residues. Germline CDR1 reads MNHEY; CDR2 reads SMNVEV (reference sequence). The CDR3, as DNA: TGTGCCAGCAGCCACGGGACAGGGACAAATCAGCCCCAGCATTTT. Protein product: CASSHGTGTNQPQHF.

This clone was seen a single time. The chain couples TRBV2 to TRBJ2-7; TRBD2 matches 7 bases. This CDR3 region has 13 residues. J gave up 6 bases and V 6 bases, and 8 bases lay outside the gene matches. CDR1 is SNHLY and CDR2 is FYNNEI in the germline V gene. DNA of the CDR3: TGTGCCAGCAGCCTAGCGGCCCGGGGCGAGCAGTACTTC. The encoded protein is CASSLAARGEQYF.

The chain is built from TRBV14 and TRBJ1-1; TRBD1 is a possible D gene (6 bases). Trimming removed 1 base from V and 4 bases from J, with 16 bases in between. The CDR3 has 16 amino acids. CDR1 is SGHDN, CDR2 FVKESK, per germline. The DNA for the CDR3 is TGTGCCAGCAGCCAAGTGGGCCAGGGGCCGAGCACTGAAGCTTTCTTT. It codes for CASSQVGQGPSTEAFF.

This chain connects TRBV25-1 to TRBJ2-5; tentatively, D is TRBD1 (6 bases). The CDR3 loop spans 14 amino acids. Germline V lookup: CDR1 MGHDK, CDR2 SYGVNS. V lost 2 bases, J lost 4 bases, and 11 bases lay in between. CDR3 sequence (DNA): TGTGCCAGCAGTGAACTGGACAGCCGAGAGACCCAGTACTTC. It codes for CASSELDSRETQYF.

This clone has only a few counts. DNA of the CDR3: TGTGCCAGCACTCTTTTTGGGGCCGGGAGCACTGAAGCTTTCTTT. Protein sequence: CASTLFGAGSTEAFF. The rearrangement links TRBV7-9 to TRBJ1-1, with a tentative D call TRBD1 (5 bases). This CDR3 has 15 amino acids. The V gene lost 7 bases and the J gene lost 4 bases, with 19 bases spanning the gap. CDR1 SEHNR and CDR2 FQNEAQ come from the germline V gene (reference sequence).

This sequence joins TRBV2 and TRBJ2-3; no clear D. Germline CDR1 and CDR2: SNHLY and FYNNEI. V was shortened by 5 bases and J by 2 bases, with 2 bases between the two germline ends. The CDR3 contains 11 residues. The CDR3 spells CASSYTDTQYF. The CDR3 bases are TGTGCCAGCAGTTACACAGATACGCAGTATTTT. The variable domain in full, completed from reference TRBV2 and TRBJ2-3, reads EPEVTQTPSHQVTQMGQEVILRCVPISNHLYFYWYRQILGQKVEFLVSFYNNEISEKSEIFDDQFSVERPDGSNFTLKIRSTKLEDSAMYFCASSYTDTQYFGPGTRLTVL.

The gene calls are TRBV27 and TRBJ1-1; tentatively, D is TRBD1 (6 bases). Germline assignment: CDR1 MNHEY and CDR2 SMNVEV (reference sequence). The CDR3 runs 14 residues. With 5 bases removed from V and 1 base from J, the gap between germline ends came to 11 bases. CDR3: CASSTGMANTEAFF. Written as DNA, the CDR3 is TGTGCCAGCAGTACAGGGATGGCGAACACTGAAGCTTTCTTT.

This clone came up a few times. V gene TRBV4-1 combines with J gene TRBJ1-6; 12 bases are a match to TRBD1. The CDR3 covers 17 residues. The germline V gene has CDR1 MGHRA and CDR2 YSYEKL. Germline trimming cut 3 bases from V and 8 bases from J; bases unmatched to any gene: 8. The CDR3 is CASSQAGTGGADSPLHF. In DNA form, the CDR3 reads TGCGCCAGCAGCCAGGCGGGGACAGGGGGCGCTGATTCACCCCTCCACTTT.

At least ten counts were recorded for this clone. The chain uses TRBV28 and TRBJ1-4; 8 nucleotides agree with TRBD1. The CDR3 is made up of 15 amino acids. V shed 5 bases, J shed 5 bases, and the junction held 7 bases outside the gene matches. Germline lookup yields CDR1 MDHEN and CDR2 SYDVKM. The chain's CDR3 is CASSQGAGWNEKLFF. The CDR3 nucleotides are TGTGCCAGCAGTCAGGGGGCTGGTTGGAATGAAAAACTGTTTTTT.

The chain combines TRBV7-2 with TRBJ1-6; D remains ambiguous. Germline CDR1 and CDR2: SGHTA and FQGNSA. Trimming pared 3 bases from V and 9 bases from J, leaving 9 bases between. This CDR3 is 13 amino acids long. In DNA, the CDR3 is TGTGCCAGCAGCTTCCACGCTAGTTCACCCCTCCACTTT. Encoded protein: CASSFHASSPLHF.

This rearrangement joins TRBV5-4 to TRBJ1-2; 7 nucleotides match TRBD1. V was pared by 8 bases and J by 2 bases, with 3 bases of the junction left unmatched. Germline CDR1 SGHNT, CDR2 YYREEE (reference sequence). This CDR3 spans 12 amino acids. Written as DNA, the CDR3 is TGTGCCAGTACGACAGGGAACTATGGCTACACCTTC. Protein: CASTTGNYGYTF.

The chain has TRBV5-5 and TRBJ1-1, with 7 bases identical to TRBD1. The germline V gene encodes CDR1 SGHKS and CDR2 YYEKEE (reference sequence). The CDR3 spans 14 residues. Trimming at V came to 3 bases and at J to 5 bases, leaving 7 bases not matched to a gene. The CDR3 DNA follows: TGTGCCAGCAGCTGGGACAGCCTAGAGACTGAAGCTTTCTTT. Translating gives CASSWDSLETEAFF.

V and J are TRBV10-3 and TRBJ2-7; D not certain. Germline loops: CDR1 ENHRY, CDR2 SYGVKD. The ends were cut back, 5 bases at V and 7 bases at J, with 9 bases in the middle. This CDR3 has 11 residues. In DNA form, the CDR3 reads TGTGCCATCAGTCGTACCGGGGAGCAGTACTTC. This sequence encodes CAISRTGEQYF.

CDR3 sequence: CASSMANYGYTF. The CDR3 region has the DNA TGTGCCAGCAGCATGGCAAACTATGGCTACACCTTC. V is TRBV7-9 and J is TRBJ1-2; D is unclear. Germline values: CDR1 SEHNR, CDR2 FQNEAQ (reference sequence). V gave up 5 bases and J gave up 2 bases, with 6 bases separating them. CDR3 length equals 12 residues.

V is TRBV3-1 (or the pseudogene TRBV3-2) and J is TRBJ2-3; TRBD1 might be the D (5 bases). V was pared by 2 bases and J by 1 base, with 7 bases between. The germline gives CDR1 LGHDT, CDR2 YNNKEL (reference sequence). The CDR3 has 14 amino acids. For the CDR3, the DNA is TGTGCCAGCAGCCAATTCAGGGGCACAGATACGCAGTATTTT. This codes for CASSQFRGTDTQYF.

DNA for the CDR3: TGTGCCAGCAGCTGGGGGGTCAGCTCCAACTATGGCTACACCTTC. This sequence encodes CASSWGVSSNYGYTF. The chain is built from TRBV5-6 and TRBJ1-2, with a possible D match to TRBD1 (5 bases). Germline CDR1 and CDR2: SGHDT and YYEEEE. V gave up 3 bases and J gave up 2 bases, with 14 bases separating them. There are 15 residues in the CDR3.

V and J are TRBV5-1 and TRBJ1-1, with 12 bases that match TRBD1. With 0 bases clipped from V and 10 bases from J, the junction kept 4 bases outside the gene matches. The CDR3 covers 14 residues. The V gene's germline CDR1 is SGHRS and CDR2 YFSETQ. The CDR3: CASSLGGQGAGAFF. As DNA, the CDR3 is TGCGCCAGCAGCTTGGGGGGACAGGGGGCCGGAGCTTTCTTT.

The V and J genes are TRBV18 and TRBJ1-5, with 7 nucleotides matching TRBD1. The CDR3 runs to 13 residues. The J segment lost 5 bases and the V segment lost 4 bases, leaving 2 bases of the junction unmatched. Looked up from germline, CDR1 is KGHSH and CDR2 is LQKENI. CDR3 loop: CASSLDRDQPQHF. CDR3 coding DNA: TGTGCCAGCTCACTAGACAGGGATCAGCCCCAGCATTTT.

The V gene is TRBV5-5, the J gene TRBJ1-5; tentative D call: TRBD1 (5 bases). CDR3 size: 14 residues. V was shortened by 2 bases and J by 3 bases, with 9 bases between the two germline ends. Germline V CDR1 and CDR2: SGHKS, YYEKEE (reference sequence). The CDR3 reads CASSLRQTNQPQHF. The CDR3 DNA follows: TGTGCCAGCAGCTTACGACAGACCAATCAGCCCCAGCATTTT. The full variable domain, its missing parts supplied by reference TRBV5-5 and TRBJ1-5, is DAGVTQSPTHLIKTRGQQVTLRCSPISGHKSVSWYQQVLGQGPQFIFQYYEKEERGRGNFPDRFSARQFPNYSSELNVNALLLGDSALYLCASSLRQTNQPQHFGDGTRLSIL.

V usage is TRBV19 and J usage is TRBJ1-2; no firm D call. This CDR3 is 13 amino acids long. V shed 0 bases and J shed 3 bases, with 5 bases lying between them. Germline-derived CDR1 and CDR2 are LNHDA and SQIVND (reference sequence). This chain's CDR3 is CASSIDGDYGYTF. The CDR3 DNA reads TGTGCCAGTAGTATAGACGGGGACTATGGCTACACCTTC.

The chain links TRBV7-8 to TRBJ2-1, with D unresolved. CDR3 length: 13 residues. V dropped 1 base and J dropped 14 bases, with 15 bases sitting between them. CDR1 and CDR2 (germline): SGHVS, FQNEAQ. CDR3 sequence: CASSLEFTPRKFF. In DNA form, the CDR3 reads TGTGCCAGCAGCTTAGAGTTCACACCTAGGAAGTTCTTC.